The clone carrying this TCR beta chain has just a few counts. Its matching antigen is unknown. This specimen comes from a study of T-cell reconstitution after alpha-beta-depleted transplantation in children. Unique molecular identifiers were incorporated when the TCRbeta library was constructed. TCRdb re-called the PCR reads through MiXCR, storing one row per CDR3 protein. The sample includes some 130,000 distinct CDR3 sequences, roughly 10% of them seen just once. The study's findings and limits: About two months after transplant, alpha-beta T cells reportedly came from several hundred expanded graft clones. Newly generated T cells supplied most T-cell counts and diversity one year post-transplant.

Trimming removed 0 bases at V and 7 bases at J, with 22 bases between. The CDR3 is 18 residues long. Germline CDR1 LGHNA, CDR2 YNFKEQ. This TCR came from a girl under three years old who had a stem cell transplant for combined immunodeficiency, so the T cells may come from the graft donor. This chain joins TRBV4-2 and TRBJ2-1; either TRBD1 or TRBD2 may supply D (6 bases each). This specimen was PBMCs, mostly from graft donor cells, taken 180 days after TCRalphabeta/CD19-depleted stem cell transplant. This CDR3 reads CASSQDRPGQPGGNEQFF. CDR3 in DNA: TGTGCCAGCAGCCAAGATCGCCCAGGACAGCCCGGAGGGAATGAGCAGTTCTTC.